This T cell receptor beta chain derives from a study of shared T cell receptors in the human thymus. This CDR3 region has 15 residues. Germline CDR1 and CDR2: SGHAT and FQNNGV. Trimming stripped 5 bases from V and 4 bases from J, with 17 bases between. This table comes from immunoSEQ multiplex PCR, and its TCRdb copy is limited to in-frame clones, with some not included. The sample yields 700,000 or so clones, 80% to 90% seen once. These sequences were also reported in another study, on human thymus T cells. In that study: Infants served as donors; they were healthy and Finnish and were having corrective surgery for congenital heart defects. The source of the thymus tissue was resections taken during corrective heart surgery. Related research has reported that thymic repertoires overlap highly among unrelated individuals.

Sequencing was done on a sample of thymocytes. V and J are TRBV11-2 and TRBJ1-1, with D possibly being TRBD1 (6 bases). The clonotype was recovered from a girl under three years old with a congenital heart defect. The CDR3 nucleotides read TGTGCCAGCAGCCCAATTCGGGAGGGGGGCACTGAAGCTTTCTTT. It specifies CASSPIREGGTEAFF. The full variable domain, in which reference TRBV11-2 and TRBJ1-1 provide the parts outside the CDR3, is EAGVAQSPRYKIIEKRQSVAFWCNPISGHATLYWYQQILGQGPKLLIQFQNNGVVDDSQLPKDRFSAERLKGVDSTLKIQPAKLEDSAVYLCASSPIREGGTEAFFGQGTRLTVV.